This T cell receptor beta chain appears in the sequencing data of a study of blood T cell repertoires in COVID-19. Study-level information: Acute-phase and convalescent COVID-19 samples originated in the United States, Italy and Spain. T cells, B-cell-depleted T cells, or PBMCs provided the cDNA or gDNA that served as material.

The Seattle site enrolled patients during active infection and followed them longitudinally. V shed 4 bases and J shed 7 bases, with 11 bases lying between them. Germline V gene data show CDR1 as MNHEY and CDR2 as SVGEGT. CDR3 length: 13 residues. In the original workflow: Cell counts per sample came from amplifying reference gene primers. Only in-frame clones appear in the TCRdb table, and some are missing; sequencing was by immunoSEQ multiplex PCR. Clone size and the V and J calls come from that table; the DNA yielded D and trimming. The table lists around 210,000 clones, roughly 85% of them singletons.

This receptor was taken from a man between 45 and 60 years old with COVID-19, enrolled during active disease. The rearrangement links TRBV6-2 or TRBV6-3 to TRBJ2-1; D not certain. Sequencing was carried out using peripheral blood. The CDR3 here is CASSLQRRNEQFF. The CDR3 nucleotides are TGTGCCAGCAGTTTGCAGCGAAGGAATGAGCAGTTCTTC.